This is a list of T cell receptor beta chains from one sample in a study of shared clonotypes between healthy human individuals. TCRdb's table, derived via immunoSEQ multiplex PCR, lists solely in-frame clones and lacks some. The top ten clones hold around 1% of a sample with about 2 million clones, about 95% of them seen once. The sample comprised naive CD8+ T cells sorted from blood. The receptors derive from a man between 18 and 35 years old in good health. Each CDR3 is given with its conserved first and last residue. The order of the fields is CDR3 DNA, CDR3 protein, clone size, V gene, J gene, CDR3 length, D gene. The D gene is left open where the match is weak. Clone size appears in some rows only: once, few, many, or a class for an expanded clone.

TGTGCCAGCAGCCCTGACACAGATACGCAGTATTTT	CASSPDTDTQYF	-	TRBV6-5	TRBJ2-3	12	-
TGCGCCAGCTGGAAGGGGGGCGCAGATACGCAGTATTTT	CASWKGGADTQYF	-	TRBV4-1	TRBJ2-3	13	-
TGCGCCAGCAGTCCCGGGACAGGGACACGCCGCCCCCTCAATCAGCCCCAGCATTTT	CASSPGTGTRRPLNQPQHF	once	TRBV5-1	TRBJ1-5	19	TRBD1
TGTGCCAGCAGCCCCCTGACAGGGAACCCCTACGAGCAGTACTTC	CASSPLTGNPYEQYF	once	TRBV9	TRBJ2-7	15	TRBD1
TGCGCCAGCAGCTTGGCTAGCGGGAGCCACAATGAGCAGTTCTTC	CASSLASGSHNEQFF	-	TRBV5-1	TRBJ2-1	15	TRBD2
TGTGCCAGCAGTCCGTCGACAGGGGAAGTCAATCAGCCCCAGCATTTT	CASSPSTGEVNQPQHF	-	TRBV27	TRBJ1-5	16	TRBD1
TGTGCCAGCAGCTTCGAACAGGGTGGCCATGGCTACACCTTC	CASSFEQGGHGYTF	-	TRBV9	TRBJ1-2	14	-
TGTGCCAGCAGCTCCGACTCGGGTGGCTACACCTTC	CASSSDSGGYTF	-	TRBV13	TRBJ1-2	12	-
TGTGCCACCAGCAGAGATCCAATAGGGGACTATGGCTACACCTTC	CATSRDPIGDYGYTF	-	TRBV15	TRBJ1-2	15	-
TGCGCCAGCAGCCAAGAGCCTAGCGGGAGGTTTTACGAGCAGTACTTC	CASSQEPSGRFYEQYF	-	TRBV4-1	TRBJ2-7	16	TRBD2
TGTGCCAGCAGCCACCCTGAGGGCACTGAAGCTTTCTTT	CASSHPEGTEAFF	-	TRBV28	TRBJ1-1	13	-
TGTGCCAGCAGTCCCGGGACAGGCTCTCAAAACACCTTC	CASSPGTGSQNTF	-	TRBV27	TRBJ1-2	13	TRBD1
TGCGCCAGCAGCCCGCGGCAGAACTCAACCTACGATCAGTACTTC	CASSPRQNSTYDQYF	-	TRBV23-1	TRBJ2-7	15	-
TGCGCCAGCAGCCAGACCCCTCTTCTAGCCCCCAATCCTACGCAGTATTTT	CASSQTPLLAPNPTQYF	once	TRBV4-1	TRBJ2-3	17	-
TGTGCCAGCAGCTTGGGCGGACAGTTAGATGAAAAACTGTTTTTT	CASSLGGQLDEKLFF	-	TRBV5-6	TRBJ1-4	15	-
TGTGCCAGCAGTGATGGGCGGGGGGCCTCCTACGAGCAGTACTTC	CASSDGRGASYEQYF	-	TRBV6-4	TRBJ2-7	15	TRBD2